This T cell receptor (beta chain) is from a study of cytomegalovirus exposure and HLA in healthy donors. PCR used 60 Vbeta primers and 13 Jbeta primers. The protocol was immunoSEQ multiplex PCR, while the TCRdb copy is restricted to in-frame clones and leaves out a portion. The sample holds fewer than 70,000 clones, approximately 80% seen once. The ends lost 3 bases at V and 8 bases at J; junction bases unmatched: 7. Germline V CDR1 and CDR2: LNHNV, YYDKDF (reference sequence). The CDR3 covers 14 residues. This clone came up a few times. This sequence was found in a human donor in good health. The chain is built from TRBV15 and TRBJ1-2, with 9 positions matching TRBD1. Sequencing was performed on PBMCs. For the CDR3, the DNA is TGTGCCACCAGCAGGGAGGTGACAGGGGGAGGCTACACCTTC. This gives the protein CATSREVTGGGYTF.